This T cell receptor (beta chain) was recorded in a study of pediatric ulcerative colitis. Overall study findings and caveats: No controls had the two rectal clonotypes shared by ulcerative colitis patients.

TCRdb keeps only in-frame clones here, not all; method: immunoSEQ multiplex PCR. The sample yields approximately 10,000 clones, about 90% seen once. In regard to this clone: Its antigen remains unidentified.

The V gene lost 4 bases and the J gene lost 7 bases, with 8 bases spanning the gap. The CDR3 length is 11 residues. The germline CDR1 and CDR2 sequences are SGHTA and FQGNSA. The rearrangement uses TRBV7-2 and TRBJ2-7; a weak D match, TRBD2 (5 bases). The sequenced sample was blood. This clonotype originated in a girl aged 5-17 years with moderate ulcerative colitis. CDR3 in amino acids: CASSSWREQYF. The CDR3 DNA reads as TGTGCCAGCAGCTCGTGGAGGGAGCAGTACTTC.